A selection of T cell receptor beta chains follows, all from one sample in a study of blood T cell repertoires in COVID-19. Data came from immunoSEQ multiplex PCR; TCRdb stores just in-frame clones and leaves some out. Of approximately 300,000 clones in the sample, around 92% were seen once. Sequenced sample: PBMCs or T cells enriched from blood (not recorded which). The receptors derive from a woman in her 30s who had recovered from COVID-19. Both conserved end residues are part of each CDR3. The order of the fields is D gene, J gene, V gene, clone size, CDR3 DNA, CDR3 protein. A D gene is named only where the DNA matches it firmly. Expanded clones are given a class, and other clones once, few, many or no size at all.

D gene: TRBD1
J gene: TRBJ2-7
V gene: TRBV30
clone size: .
CDR3 DNA: TGTGCCTGGGGGACAGGGGTCGAGCAGTACTTC
CDR3 protein: CAWGTGVEQYF

D gene: .
J gene: TRBJ2-1
V gene: TRBV12-3/TRBV12-4
clone size: .
CDR3 DNA: TGTGCCAGCAAGATCAGGGCCCACAATGAGCAGTTCTTC
CDR3 protein: CASKIRAHNEQFF

D gene: .
J gene: TRBJ2-1
V gene: TRBV6-4
clone size: once
CDR3 DNA: TGTGCCAGCGCCCGACGGGGCGGGGATAACAATGAGCAGTTCTTC
CDR3 protein: CASARRGGDNNEQFF

D gene: .
J gene: TRBJ2-7
V gene: TRBV11-2
clone size: .
CDR3 DNA: TGTGCCAGCAGCTTAGCGGGCGAGCAGTACTTC
CDR3 protein: CASSLAGEQYF

D gene: TRBD1
J gene: TRBJ2-1
V gene: TRBV7-9
clone size: .
CDR3 DNA: TGTGCCAGCAGCGGGGGACAGGGGTACTACAATGAGCAGTTCTTC
CDR3 protein: CASSGGQGYYNEQFF

D gene: TRBD2
J gene: TRBJ2-1
V gene: TRBV5-8
clone size: once
CDR3 DNA: TGTGCCAGCAGCGTGATGATGACTAGCGGCACCTACAATGAGCAGTTCTTC
CDR3 protein: CASSVMMTSGTYNEQFF

D gene: .
J gene: TRBJ2-5
V gene: TRBV12-3/TRBV12-4
clone size: .
CDR3 DNA: TGTGCCAGCAGTTTTTATAGTTCCGAGACCCAGTACTTC
CDR3 protein: CASSFYSSETQYF

D gene: .
J gene: TRBJ1-6
V gene: TRBV3-1/TRBV3-2
clone size: .
CDR3 DNA: TGTGCCAGCAGCCACGTACAGGGAGTTAATTCACCCCTCCACTTT
CDR3 protein: CASSHVQGVNSPLHF

D gene: .
J gene: TRBJ2-2
V gene: TRBV7-9
clone size: .
CDR3 DNA: TGTGCCAGCAGCCCCAGGGCCGGAGCGAACACCGGGGAGCTGTTTTTT
CDR3 protein: CASSPRAGANTGELFF

D gene: .
J gene: TRBJ1-6
V gene: TRBV2
clone size: once
CDR3 DNA: TGTGCCAGCAGTGTGGAGTTCGGGGATAATTCACCCCTCCACTTT
CDR3 protein: CASSVEFGDNSPLHF

D gene: TRBD1
J gene: TRBJ2-3
V gene: TRBV25-1
clone size: .
CDR3 DNA: TGTGCCAGCAGTGACGACAGGGGTTTATCAGATACGCAGTATTTT
CDR3 protein: CASSDDRGLSDTQYF

D gene: .
J gene: TRBJ2-6
V gene: TRBV29-1
clone size: .
CDR3 DNA: TGCAGCGTGTCACAGGGCTCTGGGGCCAACGTCCTGACTTTC
CDR3 protein: CSVSQGSGANVLTF

D gene: .
J gene: TRBJ2-5
V gene: TRBV10-3
clone size: .
CDR3 DNA: TGTGCCATCAGTCCAGGGGTAGAGACCCAGTACTTC
CDR3 protein: CAISPGVETQYF

D gene: TRBD1
J gene: TRBJ1-5
V gene: TRBV30
clone size: .
CDR3 DNA: TGTGCCTGGAGTCGGACGGGACAGAACTATCAGCCCCAGCATTTT
CDR3 protein: CAWSRTGQNYQPQHF

D gene: TRBD1
J gene: TRBJ2-7
V gene: TRBV5-1
clone size: .
CDR3 DNA: TGCGCCAGCAGCGCTTGGGACAGCGGCTACGAGCAGTACTTC
CDR3 protein: CASSAWDSGYEQYF

D gene: .
J gene: TRBJ2-1
V gene: TRBV4-1
clone size: .
CDR3 DNA: TGCGCCAGCCGGAGGGTTGGAATGAGTTGGAATGAGCAGTTCTTC
CDR3 protein: CASRRVGMSWNEQFF

D gene: .
J gene: TRBJ1-5
V gene: TRBV6-5
clone size: .
CDR3 DNA: TGTGCCAGCAGTACCGGGAAAATGCAAGACCAGCCCCAGCATTTT
CDR3 protein: CASSTGKMQDQPQHF

D gene: TRBD1
J gene: TRBJ1-2
V gene: TRBV7-2
clone size: few
CDR3 DNA: TGTGCCAGCACGTGGGACAGGGCTACTGGCTACACCTTC
CDR3 protein: CASTWDRATGYTF

D gene: .
J gene: TRBJ1-3
V gene: TRBV7-6
clone size: .
CDR3 DNA: TGTGCCAGCACCCCGGCTGCGGGGGCCGGAAACACCATATATTTT
CDR3 protein: CASTPAAGAGNTIYF

D gene: .
J gene: TRBJ2-5
V gene: TRBV6-5
clone size: .
CDR3 DNA: TGTGCCAGCAGATCACACAGGGGGGGGGAGGAGACCCAGTACTTC
CDR3 protein: CASRSHRGGEETQYF

D gene: .
J gene: TRBJ2-7
V gene: TRBV19
clone size: .
CDR3 DNA: TGTGCCAGTAGTATCCTTCAGGGGTTCGAGCAGTACTTC
CDR3 protein: CASSILQGFEQYF

D gene: .
J gene: TRBJ2-7
V gene: TRBV7-9
clone size: .
CDR3 DNA: TGTGCCAGCAGCTCGGACGGGAATTCCTACGAGCAGTACTTC
CDR3 protein: CASSSDGNSYEQYF

D gene: .
J gene: TRBJ1-1
V gene: TRBV11-2
clone size: .
CDR3 DNA: TGTGCCAGCAGTAAACAGGGCGACACTGAAGCTTTCTTT
CDR3 protein: CASSKQGDTEAFF

D gene: TRBD2
J gene: TRBJ2-2
V gene: TRBV27
clone size: .
CDR3 DNA: TGTGCCAGCAGTTTAAGTCCGGACAGCGGGAGCCCCGGGGAGCTGTTTTTT
CDR3 protein: CASSLSPDSGSPGELFF

D gene: .
J gene: TRBJ1-2
V gene: TRBV19
clone size: .
CDR3 DNA: TGTGCCAGTAACGGACAGCGAACTTATGGCTACACCTTC
CDR3 protein: CASNGQRTYGYTF

D gene: .
J gene: TRBJ1-1
V gene: TRBV6-5
clone size: .
CDR3 DNA: TGTGCCAGCAGTTACTCGATGAGAAACACTGAAGCTTTCTTT
CDR3 protein: CASSYSMRNTEAFF

D gene: .
J gene: TRBJ2-7
V gene: TRBV5-6
clone size: .
CDR3 DNA: TGTGCCAGCAGCTTACGACGGAGCTACGAGCAGTACTTC
CDR3 protein: CASSLRRSYEQYF